The next 8 T cell receptor beta chains were all read from a single sample in a study of T-cell reconstitution after alpha-beta-depleted transplantation in children. Unique molecular identifiers were incorporated when the TCRbeta library was constructed. A single record per CDR3 protein comes from TCRdb applying MiXCR to the PCR reads. The sample consists of around 700,000 distinct CDR3 sequences, under 15% of them appearing once. The sample here was PBMCs, taken before TCRalphabeta/CD19-depleted stem cell transplant. The receptor set was obtained from a girl aged 2 to 9 with congenital amegakaryocytic thrombocytopenia, due to receive a stem cell transplant.

This clonotype has a count of ten or more. The rearrangement joins TRBV20-1 to TRBJ2-1, with D hard to call. This CDR3 spans 15 amino acids. With 0 bases removed from V and 1 base from J, the gap between germline ends came to 10 bases. Germline V gene lookup returns CDR1 DFQATT and CDR2 SNEGSKA (reference sequence). CDR3 protein: CSARDLRVSYNEQFF. The CDR3, as DNA: TGCAGTGCTAGAGACCTCCGGGTATCCTACAATGAGCAGTTCTTC.

This clonotype was observed a few times. This chain uses TRBV10-3 with TRBJ2-5, with TRBD2 identical over 9 bases. Germline loops: CDR1 ENHRY, CDR2 SYGVKD. V dropped 7 bases and J dropped 5; count of bases not matched to a gene: 5. CDR3 size: 13 residues. CDR3 nucleotide sequence: TGTGCCATCACAAGCGGGAGGTTTGAGACCCAGTACTTC. Amino acid sequence: CAITSGRFETQYF.

This clonotype was observed once. This clone may be a read error of a much larger clone one base away. The chain carries TRBV5-1 and TRBJ1-4, with D perhaps matching TRBD1 (6 bases). This CDR3 has 13 residues. Germline V gives CDR1 SGHRS, CDR2 YFSETQ. V shed 5 bases and J shed 7 bases, with 12 bases lying between them. The CDR3 nucleotides are TGCGCCAGCAGTCGGGGAGGGGGTGAAAAACTGTTTTTT. Translating gives CASSRGGGEKLFF.

This clonotype was detected a few times. This chain connects TRBV4-1 to TRBJ2-1; 9 bases line up with TRBD2. Losses at the gene ends were 5 bases for V and 7 bases for J; bases not matched to a gene: 21. Germline V gene lookup returns CDR1 MGHRA and CDR2 YSYEKL. The CDR3 spans 19 residues. CDR3 sequence: CASSGLGQLAGVWSNEQFF. CDR3 bases: TGCGCCAGCAGCGGACTCGGACAGTTAGCGGGAGTCTGGAGTAATGAGCAGTTCTTC.

This clonotype has a count of ten or more. The J gene is TRBJ2-3, the V gene TRBV7-2; a possible D gene is TRBD2 (6 bases). The V gene's germline CDR1 is SGHTA and CDR2 FQGNSA. This CDR3 has 16 amino acids. Between the trimmed V and J ends, which lost 5 bases and 0 bases, there was a span of 15 bases. The CDR3 spells CASSLFSGRSTDTQYF. The CDR3 bases are TGTGCCAGCAGCCTCTTCTCCGGGAGAAGCACAGATACGCAGTATTTT.

This clonotype was observed a handful of times. This chain connects TRBV27 to TRBJ2-7, with 11 bases identical to TRBD2. The trim removed 0 bases at V and 2 bases at J, leaving 6 bases unmatched. Germline V gene sequence: CDR1 MNHEY, CDR2 SMNVEV (reference sequence). The CDR3 consists of 17 residues. The CDR3 protein is CASSLSATSGSTYEQYF. CDR3 in DNA: TGTGCCAGCAGTTTATCGGCCACTAGCGGGAGTACCTACGAGCAGTACTTC.

The rearrangement links TRBV5-6 to TRBJ2-2; a possible D gene is TRBD1 (6 bases). CDR3 length: 14 amino acids. Germline CDR1 is SGHDT and CDR2 is YYEEEE. V was pared by 4 bases and J by 3 bases, with 10 bases between. CDR3 region: CASSRYRDTGELFF. The CDR3 DNA follows: TGTGCCAGCAGCCGATACAGGGACACCGGGGAGCTGTTTTTT.

The rearrangement uses TRBV12-3 or TRBV12-4 and TRBJ2-2; either TRBD1 or TRBD2 may fit D (5 bases each). Trimming removed 3 bases at V and 6 bases at J, with 8 bases between. There are 13 residues in the CDR3. CDR3 sequence reads: CASSLGTPGELFF. In nucleotides, the CDR3 is TGTGCCAGCAGTTTGGGGACCCCCGGGGAGCTGTTTTTT.